This T cell receptor beta chain originates from a study of CD8+ T cells in alopecia areata. Study summary: Treated patients received severity scores based on the percentage of scalp area affected. Study findings and constraints: Scalp and blood retained many expanded lesional clones during tofacitinib. Scalp clonality and expanded CD8+ clones among the top 100 fell significantly with tofacitinib.

This clone was seen a handful of times. Its cognate antigen is unknown. RNA was extracted and reverse transcribed into cDNA as the sequencing template. Sequencing used immunoSEQ multiplex PCR; TCRdb keeps in-frame clones, though not all of them. The data contain tens of thousands of clones, 25% to 30% of them singletons. Described treatment: oral pan-JAK inhibitor, 5-10 mg twice daily. CD4+ and CD8+ T cells were sorted from PBMCs stained for CD3, CD4 and CD8. The V gene's germline CDR1 is MNHEY and CDR2 SMNVEV (reference sequence). V was trimmed by 5 bases and J by 5 bases, leaving 16 bases between them. This CDR3 has 14 amino acids.

The rearrangement uses TRBV27 and TRBJ2-7; tentative D call: TRBD1 (5 bases). The material sequenced was CD8+ T cells sorted from blood, taken at week 4, from a patient treated with tofacitinib. The clonotype comes from a human donor with alopecia areata. The CDR3 DNA sequence: TGTGCCAGCAGTGGCGTCGACAGACTCCACGAGCAGTACTTC. Its protein is CASSGVDRLHEQYF.